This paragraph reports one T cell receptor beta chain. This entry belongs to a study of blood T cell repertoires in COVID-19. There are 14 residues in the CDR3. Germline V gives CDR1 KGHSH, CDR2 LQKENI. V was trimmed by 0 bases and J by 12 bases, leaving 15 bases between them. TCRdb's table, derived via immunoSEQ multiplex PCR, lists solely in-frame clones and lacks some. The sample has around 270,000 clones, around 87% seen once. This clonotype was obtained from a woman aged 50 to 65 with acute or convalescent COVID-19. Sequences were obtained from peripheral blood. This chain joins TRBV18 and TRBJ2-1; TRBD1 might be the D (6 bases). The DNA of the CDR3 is TGTGCCAGCTCACCACCGGGGGCCGCTTCGGGGCAGTTCTTC. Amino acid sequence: CASSPPGAASGQFF. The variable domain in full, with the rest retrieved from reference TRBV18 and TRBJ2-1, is NAGVMQNPRHLVRRRGQEARLRCSPMKGHSHVYWYRQLPEEGLKFMVYLQKENIIDESGMPKERFSAEFPKEGPSILRIQQVVRGDSAAYFCASSPPGAASGQFFGPGTRLTVL.